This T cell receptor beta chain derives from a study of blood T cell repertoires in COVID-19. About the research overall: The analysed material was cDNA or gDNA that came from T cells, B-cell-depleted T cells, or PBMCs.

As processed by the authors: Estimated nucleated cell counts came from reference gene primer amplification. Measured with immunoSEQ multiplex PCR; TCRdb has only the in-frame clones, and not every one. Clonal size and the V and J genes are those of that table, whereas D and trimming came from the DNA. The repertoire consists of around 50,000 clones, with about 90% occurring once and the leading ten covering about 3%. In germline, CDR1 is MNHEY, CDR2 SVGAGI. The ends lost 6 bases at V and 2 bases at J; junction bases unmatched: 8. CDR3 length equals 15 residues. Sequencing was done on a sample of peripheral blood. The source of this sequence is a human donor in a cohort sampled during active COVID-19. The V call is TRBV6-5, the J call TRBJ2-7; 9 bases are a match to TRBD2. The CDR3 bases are TGTGCCAGCAGCCGCTCTAGCGGGACGCCCTACGAGCAGTACTTC. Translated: CASSRSSGTPYEQYF.